Given below is one T cell receptor (beta chain) in context. What it binds is unknown. Reverse transcribing all isolated RNA meant expressed TCRB transcripts were sequenced. Approximately 3.4 million reads, on average, came from each naive, central memory and regulatory T cell sample. Generated by immunoSEQ multiplex PCR, the TCRdb table keeps only in-frame clones and is missing some. This table holds about 360,000 clones, roughly 12% found once. The length of the CDR3 is 14 residues. The junction had 5 bases not matched to a gene; V was cut back by 3 bases and J by 6 bases. From germline, CDR1 is SEHNR and CDR2 FQNEAQ (reference sequence). The data originate from a study of beta chain features in type 1 diabetes. Whole-study context: Patients and healthy donors were similar in age, gender and cell yields. Study observations and caveats: More deletions and fewer insertions at VDJ junctions were seen in type 1 diabetes patients.

Isolation of CD4+ naive, central memory, regulatory and stem cell-like memory cells was achieved by sorting via CD45RO/CCR7/CD25/CD127/CD95/CD27. This clonotype was obtained from a young man in good health. The V and J genes are TRBV7-9 and TRBJ1-5; 7 bases agree with TRBD1. The sequencing input was naive CD4+ T cells from blood. CDR3 nucleotides: TGTGCCAGCAGCTTGACAGGGACCCCTCAGCCCCAGCATTTT. This gives the protein CASSLTGTPQPQHF.